The 25 T cell receptor beta chains given below trace back to one sample, sequenced in a study of cytomegalovirus exposure and HLA in healthy donors. Primers included in the PCR were 60 Vbeta and 13 Jbeta primers. Sequencing used immunoSEQ multiplex PCR; TCRdb keeps in-frame clones, though not all of them. This table holds 40,000 to 50,000 clones. Sequenced sample: PBMCs. Receptors were obtained from a woman aged 30 to 39 in good health and CMV-seronegative.

This sequence joins TRBV18 and TRBJ1-5; 8 bases match TRBD1. There are 18 residues in the CDR3. The ends lost 5 bases at V and 2 bases at J; junction bases unmatched: 14. The germline CDR1 and CDR2 sequences are KGHSH and LQKENI. The CDR3 spells CASSTRGRISGGNQPQHF. CDR3 nucleotides: TGTGCCAGCTCAACCAGGGGGCGAATATCTGGTGGCAATCAGCCCCAGCATTTT.

This rearrangement joins TRBV7-9 to TRBJ2-5; 7 nucleotides match TRBD2. The germline V gene has CDR1 SEHNR and CDR2 FQNEAQ (reference sequence). This CDR3 is 13 amino acids long. The V segment lost 5 bases and the J segment 5 bases; nucleotides outside the gene matches: 5. The CDR3 loop reads CASSALAMETQYF. For the CDR3, the DNA is TGTGCCAGCAGCGCACTAGCGATGGAGACCCAGTACTTC. Supplemented by reference TRBV7-9 and TRBJ2-5, the full variable domain reads DTGVSQNPRHKITKRGQNVTFRCDPISEHNRLYWYRQTLGQGPEFLTYFQNEAQLEKSRLLSDRFSAERPKGSFSTLEIQRTEQGDSAMYLCASSALAMETQYFGPGTRLLVL.

Notes on this clone: A junction boundary mismatches the germline segment, possibly from a read error. The CDR3 nucleotides are TGTGCCAGCAGTGAATTAAACAGGGGAATATTCTTC. It yields the protein CASSELNRGIFF. The genes are TRBV25-1 and TRBJ2-7, with TRBD1 matching over 7 bases. The CDR3 totals 12 residues. Per the germline V gene, CDR1 is MGHDK and CDR2 is SYGVNS.

The rearrangement joins TRBV6-1 to TRBJ2-3; 9 nucleotides agree with TRBD2. The CDR3 is made up of 14 amino acids. Germline V lookup: CDR1 MNHNS, CDR2 SASEGT. The J segment lost 0 bases and the V segment lost 8 bases, leaving 3 bases of the junction unmatched. The CDR3 region has the DNA TGTGCCAGCGATAGCGGGAGCAGCACAGATACGCAGTATTTT. Protein: CASDSGSSTDTQYF.

CDR3: CASSSKETDRSGELFF. In DNA, the CDR3 is TGTGCCAGCAGCTCGAAGGAGACAGATAGGAGCGGGGAGCTGTTTTTT. The chain is built from TRBV7-9 and TRBJ2-2, with D possibly being TRBD1 (5 bases). This CDR3 comprises 16 residues. Trimming stripped 4 bases from V and 7 bases from J, with 19 bases between. Per germline, CDR1 SEHNR and CDR2 FQNEAQ (reference sequence).

V usage is TRBV4-1 and J usage is TRBJ2-7, with a tentative D call TRBD1 (5 bases). The CDR3 covers 15 residues. The germline gives CDR1 MGHRA, CDR2 YSYEKL. V was pared by 2 bases and J by 0 bases, with 11 bases between. The DNA of the CDR3 is TGCGCCAGCAGCCAAAAGGGGCAGAGCTCCTACGAGCAGTACTTC. Translating it yields CASSQKGQSSYEQYF.

J is TRBJ2-7 and V is TRBV14; 7 nucleotides match TRBD2. CDR3 length: 15 amino acids. Germline CDR1 and CDR2: SGHDN and FVKESK. V was clipped by 1 base and J by 3 bases; unmatched bases: 6. CDR3 sequence reads: CASSQGLAVYYEQYF. DNA for the CDR3: TGTGCCAGCAGCCAAGGGCTAGCGGTATACTACGAGCAGTACTTC.

The V gene is TRBV30, the J gene TRBJ2-1; D remains ambiguous. CDR1 and CDR2 (germline): GTSNPN, SVGIG (reference sequence). This CDR3 has 14 residues. The V and J ends lost 1 base and 10 bases respectively, with 17 bases between them. CDR3 sequence reads: CAWSDFSPKSEQFF. As DNA, the CDR3 is TGTGCCTGGAGTGACTTCTCACCTAAATCGGAGCAGTTCTTC.

The chain employs TRBV19 and TRBJ1-1; possible D gene TRBD1, 5 bases. The CDR3 runs to 16 residues. Trimming pared 2 bases from V and 1 base from J, leaving 14 bases between. Germline V gene data show CDR1 as LNHDA and CDR2 as SQIVND (reference sequence). The DNA of the CDR3 is TGTGCCAGTAGTATAATTTTAAAGGGGTGGAACACTGAAGCTTTCTTT. Encoded protein: CASSIILKGWNTEAFF.

The chain recombines TRBV11-3 with TRBJ2-7, with D possibly matching TRBD1 (6 bases). This CDR3 contains 15 residues. With 1 base removed from V and 2 bases from J, the gap between germline ends came to 12 bases. CDR1 SGHNT and CDR2 YENEEA come from the germline V gene. CDR3 sequence reads: CASSLVGGETYEQYF. The CDR3 nucleotides read TGTGCCAGCAGCTTAGTAGGGGGAGAGACCTACGAGCAGTACTTC.

This rearrangement joins TRBV10-3 to TRBJ2-1, with TRBD2 matching over 9 bases. The CDR3 sequence is 14 residues long. CDR1 and CDR2 from the germline V gene are ENHRY and SYGVKD. V dropped 5 bases and J dropped 5; count of bases not matched to a gene: 4. This chain's CDR3 is CAISTSGPNNEQFF. CDR3 bases: TGTGCCATCAGTACTAGCGGGCCCAACAATGAGCAGTTCTTC.

V is TRBV30 and J is TRBJ2-7; 8 nucleotides match TRBD2. This CDR3 is built from 13 residues. Germline values: CDR1 GTSNPN, CDR2 SVGIG (reference sequence). V shed 4 bases and J 2 bases; nucleotides not matched to a gene: 4. The CDR3 reads CAWKQAGAYEQYF. The CDR3 nucleotides are TGTGCCTGGAAACAAGCGGGGGCCTACGAGCAGTACTTC.

This sequence joins TRBV18 and TRBJ2-5; the D is unclear. Germline V gene lookup returns CDR1 KGHSH and CDR2 LQKENI. Between the trimmed V and J ends, which lost 4 bases and 4 bases, there was a span of 7 bases. CDR3 size: 12 residues. CDR3 bases: TGTGCCAGCTCACTTTCTTCAGAGACCCAGTACTTC. It translates to CASSLSSETQYF.

The rearrangement links TRBV19 to TRBJ1-4; 7 bases match TRBD1. This CDR3 is 13 amino acids long. The germline CDR1 and CDR2 sequences are LNHDA and SQIVND (reference sequence). After removal of 6 bases from V and 10 bases from J, the junction contained 8 bases not matched to a gene. Here the CDR3 reads CASSHDRVGKLFF. CDR3 DNA sequence: TGTGCCAGTAGCCATGACAGGGTCGGAAAACTGTTTTTT.

The chain has TRBV19 and TRBJ2-1; no clear D gene. CDR1 is LNHDA, CDR2 SQIVND, per germline (reference sequence). V lost 5 bases, J lost 4 bases, and 9 bases lay in between. The CDR3 runs to 13 residues. The CDR3 protein is CASSPSPYNEQFF. The CDR3 DNA follows: TGTGCCAGTAGTCCGTCCCCGTACAATGAGCAGTTCTTC.

The chain joins TRBV16 to TRBJ1-1; TRBD1 matches 7 bases. The CDR3 has 15 residues. Germline assignment: CDR1 KGHSY and CDR2 FQNENV. Trimming removed 0 bases from V and 4 bases from J; junction bases left unmatched: 5. Here the CDR3 reads CASSQSRQGVTEAFF. CDR3 nucleotide sequence: TGTGCCAGCAGCCAATCGAGGCAGGGGGTCACTGAAGCTTTCTTT.

The rearrangement joins TRBV6-5 to TRBJ2-7, with D possibly TRBD1 on 5 matching bases. In germline, CDR1 is MNHEY, CDR2 SVGAGI. The ends were cut back, 6 bases at V and 4 bases at J, with 16 bases in the middle. The CDR3 contains 14 residues. The CDR3 is CASRGLRGSYEQYF. The CDR3 nucleotides read TGTGCCAGCAGAGGGTTAAGGGGCAGTTACGAGCAGTACTTC.

CDR3 amino acids: CATGGPGGQETQYF. The CDR3 DNA is TGTGCTACTGGGGGACCGGGGGGTCAAGAGACCCAGTACTTC. The chain carries TRBV30 and TRBJ2-5; 7 bases line up with TRBD2. CDR3 size: 14 residues. The germline V gene encodes CDR1 GTSNPN and CDR2 SVGIG (reference sequence).

The chain is built from TRBV11-3 and TRBJ2-1; D is unresolved. V lost 5 bases to trimming and J lost 5 bases, with 4 bases between them. The germline CDR1 and CDR2 sequences are SGHNT and YENEEA. The CDR3 has 11 amino acids. The DNA for the CDR3 is TGTGCCAGCAGCCGTAACAATGAGCAGTTCTTC. Translated: CASSRNNEQFF.

The chain combines TRBV11-2 with TRBJ1-1; TRBD1 agrees at 7 bases. This CDR3 spans 14 amino acids. Germline trimming cut 1 base from V and 9 bases from J; bases unmatched to any gene: 8. Germline V gene sequence: CDR1 SGHAT, CDR2 FQNNGV. The CDR3 DNA follows: TGTGCCAGCAGCTTAGTAAGGGGGCAGGCCAAAGCTTTCTTT. Its protein product is CASSLVRGQAKAFF.

The rearrangement uses TRBV19 and TRBJ1-2, with 10 bases lining up with TRBD1. Looked up from germline, CDR1 is LNHDA and CDR2 is SQIVND (reference sequence). V was pared by 9 bases and J by 7 bases, with 8 bases of the junction left unmatched. The CDR3 sequence is 13 residues long. The DNA for the CDR3 is TGTGCCAGCCGGACAGGGGGAGGTAGTGGCTACACCTTC. Translation: CASRTGGGSGYTF.

V usage is TRBV28 and J usage is TRBJ2-7; 10 bases align to TRBD2. This CDR3 region has 16 residues. Germline CDR1 reads MDHEN; CDR2 reads SYDVKM. Losses at the gene ends were 2 bases for V and 3 bases for J; bases not matched to a gene: 7. CDR3 in amino acids: CASSLGLAERGYEQYF. The DNA for the CDR3 is TGTGCCAGCAGTTTAGGACTAGCGGAGCGGGGCTACGAGCAGTACTTC.

The V gene is TRBV19, the J gene TRBJ2-3; weak D call: TRBD2 (5 bases). CDR1 LNHDA and CDR2 SQIVND come from the germline V gene (reference sequence). This CDR3 has 16 residues. The V end was cut by 3 bases, the J end by 3 bases, with 16 bases between. CDR3 protein: CASSMPGLGVTDTQYF. The CDR3, as DNA: TGTGCCAGTAGTATGCCCGGACTTGGGGTGACAGATACGCAGTATTTT.

The gene calls are TRBV7-9 and TRBJ2-7; 8 nucleotides line up with TRBD2. From germline, CDR1 is SEHNR and CDR2 FQNEAQ (reference sequence). Trimming removed 2 bases from V and 5 bases from J; junction bases left unmatched: 11. This CDR3 is 16 amino acids long. The CDR3 sequence: CASSLSGAGRVDEQYF. CDR3 bases: TGTGCCAGCAGCTTAAGTGGCGCCGGGAGGGTAGACGAGCAGTACTTC.

The chain recombines TRBV5-1 with TRBJ2-7; 8 nucleotides match TRBD1. The CDR3 contains 16 residues. Trimming took 4 bases from V and 2 from J; bases not matched to a gene: 11. The germline gives CDR1 SGHRS, CDR2 YFSETQ. In DNA, the CDR3 is TGCGCCAGCAGCAGGCCAGGGGGCGCCGGACCCTACGAGCAGTACTTC. This translates into CASSRPGGAGPYEQYF.